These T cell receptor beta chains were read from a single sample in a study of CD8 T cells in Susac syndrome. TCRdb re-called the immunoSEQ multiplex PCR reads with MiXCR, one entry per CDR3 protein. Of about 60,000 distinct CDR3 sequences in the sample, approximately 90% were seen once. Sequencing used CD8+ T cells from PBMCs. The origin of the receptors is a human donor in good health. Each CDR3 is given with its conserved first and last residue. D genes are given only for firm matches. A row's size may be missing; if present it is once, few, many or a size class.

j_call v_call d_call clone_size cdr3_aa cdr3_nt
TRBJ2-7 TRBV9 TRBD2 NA CASSQSGLAGAPSSYEQYF TGTGCCAGCAGTCAATCCGGACTAGCGGGGGCCCCTAGCTCCTACGAGCAGTACTTC
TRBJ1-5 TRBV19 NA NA CASSMWPNNQPQHF TGTGCCAGTAGTATGTGGCCGAACAATCAGCCCCAGCATTTT
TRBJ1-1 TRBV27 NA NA CASMDGSKAFF TGTGCCAGCATGGATGGCAGCAAAGCTTTCTTT
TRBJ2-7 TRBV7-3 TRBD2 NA CASSLTSGLTYEQYF TGTGCCAGCAGCTTAACTAGCGGGCTGACCTACGAGCAGTACTTC
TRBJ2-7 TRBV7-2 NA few CASSPDLRNYEQYF TGTGCCAGCAGCCCGGACCTGAGGAACTACGAGCAGTACTTC
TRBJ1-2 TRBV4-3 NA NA CASSQDMGNYGYTF TGCGCCAGCAGCCAAGATATGGGTAACTATGGCTACACCTTC
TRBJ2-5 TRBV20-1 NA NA CSAHRQETQYF TGCAGTGCTCACAGACAAGAGACCCAGTACTTC
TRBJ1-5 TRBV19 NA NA CASSPGPQRGQPQHF TGTGCCAGTAGTCCGGGGCCCCAACGGGGTCAGCCCCAGCATTTT
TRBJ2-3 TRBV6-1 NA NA CASSEARGARVGNPTDTQYF TGTGCCAGCAGTGAAGCGAGAGGCGCCAGGGTAGGGAATCCGACAGATACGCAGTATTTT
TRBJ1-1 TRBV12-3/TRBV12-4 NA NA CASSPTTEYTEAFF TGTGCCAGCAGCCCGACGACGGAATACACTGAAGCTTTCTTT
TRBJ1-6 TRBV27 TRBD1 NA CASGRDSYRSYNSPLHF TGTGCCAGCGGCCGGGACAGTTACCGCTCCTATAATTCACCCCTCCACTTT
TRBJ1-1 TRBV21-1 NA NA CASSTNRRGTEAFF TGTGCCAGCAGCACTAACAGGCGAGGCACTGAAGCTTTCTTT
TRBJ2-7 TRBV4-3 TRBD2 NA CASSQDRGGSYEQYF TGCGCCAGCAGCCAAGATCGGGGGGGGTCCTACGAGCAGTACTTC
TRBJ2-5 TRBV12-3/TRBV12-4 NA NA CASSPGWGNRETQYF TGTGCCAGCAGCCCTGGTTGGGGGAATAGGGAGACCCAGTACTTC
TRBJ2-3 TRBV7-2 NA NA CASSLGPHWYADTQYF TGTGCCAGCAGCTTAGGCCCTCACTGGTACGCGGATACGCAGTATTTT
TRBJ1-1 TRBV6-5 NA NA CASTWGRSRNTEAFF TGTGCCAGCACTTGGGGACGTAGCAGGAACACTGAAGCTTTCTTT
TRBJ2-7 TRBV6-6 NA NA CASSYMGDEQYF TGTGCCAGCAGTTATATGGGGGACGAGCAGTACTTC
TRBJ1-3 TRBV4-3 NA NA CASSQDRAGNTIYF TGCGCCAGCAGCCAAGACAGGGCTGGAAACACCATATATTTT
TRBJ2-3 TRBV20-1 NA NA CSAHREATSTDTQYF TGCAGTGCTCACAGGGAGGCAACTAGCACAGATACGCAGTATTTT
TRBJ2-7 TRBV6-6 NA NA CASTKGELNYEQYF TGTGCCAGCACAAAAGGAGAGCTTAACTACGAGCAGTACTTC
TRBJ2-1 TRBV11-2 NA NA CASSPPGVYNEQFF TGTGCCAGCAGCCCACCCGGAGTCTACAATGAGCAGTTCTTC
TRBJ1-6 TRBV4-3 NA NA CASSSAEEPRSSPLHF TGCGCCAGCAGCTCTGCAGAGGAGCCCAGGTCATCACCCCTCCACTTT
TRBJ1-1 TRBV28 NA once CASSLWGETNTEAFF TGTGCCAGCAGTTTATGGGGGGAAACGAACACTGAAGCTTTCTTT
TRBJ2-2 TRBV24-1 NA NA CATSLSGELFF TGTGCCACCAGTTTGTCCGGGGAGCTGTTTTTT
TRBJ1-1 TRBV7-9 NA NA CASSLVGEPPSEAFF TGTGCCAGCAGCTTAGTCGGAGAGCCACCATCTGAAGCTTTCTTT